Presented here are 17 T cell receptor beta chains from one specimen sequenced in a study of T cell repertoires in cytomegalovirus infection. TCRdb analysed the reads with MiXCR anew, one entry per CDR3 protein. Seen here are fewer than 55,000 distinct CDR3 sequences, about 18% observed once, and the top ten hold roughly 75%. Antigens of these TCRs are unknown. The material was CD8+ T cells from cultured PBMCs, obtained from culture after CMV antigen stimulation. These receptors came from a human donor in good health (CMV status not recorded). Some clones in this sample may be carry-over from other donors' samples.

This clonotype was found many times. The CDR3 nucleotides are TGTGCCAGCAGTTTACTGGGGGGCCTAGATACGCAGTATTTT. This encodes CASSLLGGLDTQYF. V usage is TRBV28 and J usage is TRBJ2-3; the D call may be TRBD1 or TRBD2 (6 bases each). Germline lookup yields CDR1 MDHEN and CDR2 SYDVKM. V was trimmed by 2 bases and J by 5 bases, leaving 11 bases between them. CDR3 length: 14 residues.

CDR3 in amino acids: CASSLGLDTQYF. The CDR3 coding sequence is TGTGCCAGCAGCTTAGGCTTGGATACGCAGTATTTT. V is TRBV11-3 and J is TRBJ2-3, with D uncertain. The V and J ends lost 1 base and 6 bases respectively, with 5 bases between them. Germline CDR1 and CDR2: SGHNT and YENEEA. CDR3 length: 12 amino acids.

V usage is TRBV29-1 and J usage is TRBJ2-1; D perhaps matches TRBD1 (6 bases). The CDR3 extends over 11 amino acids. Germline V gene lookup returns CDR1 SQVTM and CDR2 ANQGSEA. V was shortened by 6 bases and J by 9 bases, with 12 bases between the two germline ends. The CDR3 loop is CSVARGGEQFF. CDR3 coding DNA: TGCAGCGTCGCGAGAGGGGGTGAGCAGTTCTTC.

This clonotype was seen a handful of times. The chain links TRBV7-9 to TRBJ2-1, with a tentative D call TRBD2 (5 bases). The germline V and J ends were trimmed by 1 base and 3 bases, with 10 bases remaining between them. The germline V gene encodes CDR1 SEHNR and CDR2 FQNEAQ (reference sequence). This CDR3 region has 15 residues. Here the CDR3 DNA reads TGTGCCAGCAGCTTAGGTGCGGGTCTCTACAATGAGCAGTTCTTC. It is translated as CASSLGAGLYNEQFF. The full variable domain, its missing parts supplied by reference TRBV7-9 and TRBJ2-1, is DTGVSQNPRHKITKRGQNVTFRCDPISEHNRLYWYRQTLGQGPEFLTYFQNEAQLEKSRLLSDRFSAERPKGSFSTLEIQRTEQGDSAMYLCASSLGAGLYNEQFFGPGTRLTVL.

The chain uses TRBV5-6 and TRBJ2-3; 7 positions match TRBD1. J lost 2 bases, V lost 3 bases, and 3 bases had no gene match. Germline CDR1 is SGHDT and CDR2 is YYEEEE. The CDR3 extends over 14 amino acids. The CDR3 DNA follows: TGTGCCAGCAGCTCGGGACAGTTCACAGATACGCAGTATTTT. It encodes CASSSGQFTDTQYF. Variable domain in full (rest from reference TRBV5-6 and TRBJ2-3): DAGVTQSPTHLIKTRGQQVTLRCSPKSGHDTVSWYQQALGQGPQFIFQYYEEEERQRGNFPDRFSGHQFPNYSSELNVNALLLGDSALYLCASSSGQFTDTQYFGPGTRLTVL.

This clonotype was observed a few times. The chain couples TRBV25-1 to TRBJ1-2; D call uncertain. Germline CDR1 reads MGHDK; CDR2 reads SYGVNS. Trimming pared 3 bases from V and 9 bases from J, leaving 11 bases between. This CDR3 has 12 amino acids. The CDR3: CASSESESSYTF. The CDR3 region has the DNA TGTGCCAGCAGTGAGTCGGAGTCCAGCTACACCTTC.

The chain combines TRBV7-8 with TRBJ2-5, with 10 positions matching TRBD2. The CDR3 is made up of 16 amino acids. Germline CDR1 and CDR2: SGHVS and FQNEAQ. J lost 5 bases, V lost 3 bases, and 9 bases had no gene match. The CDR3 loop reads CASSFKSGGGKETQYF. CDR3 nucleotides: TGTGCCAGCAGCTTCAAAAGCGGGGGGGGAAAGGAGACCCAGTACTTC.

This clonotype was found a few times. The J gene is TRBJ2-7, the V gene TRBV7-6, with D possibly TRBD2 on 6 matching bases. The CDR3 covers 14 residues. The germline V gene encodes CDR1 SGHVS and CDR2 FNYEAQ. V shed 3 bases and J shed 2 bases, with 11 bases lying between them. The CDR3 nucleotides read TGTGCCAGCAGCTTTAGTCCGGGGGCCTACGAGCAGTACTTC. It yields the protein CASSFSPGAYEQYF.

The genes are TRBV7-8 and TRBJ1-3; the D is unclear. The CDR3 loop spans 14 amino acids. From germline, CDR1 is SGHVS and CDR2 FQNEAQ. V was pared by 5 bases and J by 1 base, with 9 bases between. CDR3 sequence reads: CASSLSGSGNTIYF. CDR3 nucleotides: TGTGCCAGCAGCCTGTCGGGATCTGGAAACACCATATATTTT.

The rearrangement links TRBV6-5 to TRBJ2-7; weak D call: TRBD1 (5 bases). CDR3 size: 14 residues. Per germline, CDR1 MNHEY and CDR2 SVGAGI. Trimming took off 7 bases at V and 3 bases at J, with 16 bases between the two ends. As DNA, the CDR3 is TGTGCCAGCACCAGACAGCTAGGGGACTACGAGCAGTACTTC. This translates into CASTRQLGDYEQYF.

The chain combines TRBV7-9 with TRBJ2-7, with 10 positions matching TRBD1. Germline V gives CDR1 SEHNR, CDR2 FQNEAQ (reference sequence). The CDR3 runs to 15 residues. V shed 5 bases, J shed 0 bases, and the junction held 4 bases outside the gene matches. The CDR3 nucleotides read TGTGCCAGCAGCCCGGGACAGGGGAGCTCCTACGAGCAGTACTTC. Protein sequence: CASSPGQGSSYEQYF.

This clonotype was detected only a few times. The rearrangement links TRBV28 to TRBJ1-5; possible D gene TRBD1, 5 bases. The germline V and J ends were trimmed by 7 bases and 5 bases, with 9 bases remaining between them. Germline CDR1 MDHEN, CDR2 SYDVKM. CDR3 length: 12 residues. For the CDR3, the DNA is TGTGCCAGCACCGCGACAGATCAGCCCCAGCATTTT. It translates to CASTATDQPQHF.

The chain links TRBV6-1 to TRBJ1-2, with 9 bases lining up with TRBD1. The CDR3 spans 16 residues. Germline V gene lookup returns CDR1 MNHNS and CDR2 SASEGT. Losses at the gene ends were 7 bases for V and 4 bases for J; bases not matched to a gene: 13. CDR3 DNA sequence: TGTGCCAGCAACCCTATTCTCGGACAGGGGATCTATGGCTACACCTTC. Protein product: CASNPILGQGIYGYTF.

The gene calls are TRBV6-2 or TRBV6-3 and TRBJ1-5; TRBD1 agrees at 7 bases. The CDR3 is 14 amino acids. Germline loops: CDR1 MNHEY, CDR2 SVGEGT. V dropped 6 bases and J dropped 9; count of bases not matched to a gene: 11. The CDR3 DNA follows: TGTGCCAGCAGCCTCGACAGGGAGCCGAGGCCCCAGCATTTT. It yields the protein CASSLDREPRPQHF.

This chain uses TRBV4-1 with TRBJ1-5; D is uncertain. V lost 0 bases, J lost 4 bases, and 10 bases lay in between. This CDR3 contains 15 residues. CDR1 and CDR2 from the germline V gene are MGHRA and YSYEKL. The CDR3 DNA follows: TGCGCCAGCAGCCAAGATCGTCCCGGGAATCAGCCCCAGCATTTT. Translated: CASSQDRPGNQPQHF.

This clonotype was seen a handful of times. V and J are TRBV19 and TRBJ2-7; TRBD1 matches at 8 bases. This CDR3 has 17 residues. V was clipped by 5 bases and J by 2 bases; unmatched bases: 14. Germline V CDR1 and CDR2: LNHDA, SQIVND (reference sequence). CDR3: CASSAETTGTGPYEQYF. As DNA, the CDR3 is TGTGCCAGTAGTGCCGAAACCACCGGGACAGGCCCCTACGAGCAGTACTTC.

The sample holds one count of this clonotype. The chain joins TRBV5-4 to TRBJ2-2, with a weak D call TRBD1 (6 bases). CDR3 length equals 14 residues. Germline CDR1 is SGHNT and CDR2 is YYREEE (reference sequence). Trimming took off 6 bases at V and 2 bases at J, with 11 bases between the two ends. The CDR3 region is CASNKQGNTGELFF. DNA of the CDR3: TGTGCCAGCAACAAACAGGGTAACACCGGGGAGCTGTTTTTT. Full variable domain (rest looked up from reference TRBV5-4 and TRBJ2-2): ETGVTQSPTHLIKTRGQQVTLRCSSQSGHNTVSWYQQALGQGPQFIFQYYREEENGRGNFPPRFSGLQFPNYSSELNVNALELDDSALYLCASNKQGNTGELFFGEGSRLTVL.